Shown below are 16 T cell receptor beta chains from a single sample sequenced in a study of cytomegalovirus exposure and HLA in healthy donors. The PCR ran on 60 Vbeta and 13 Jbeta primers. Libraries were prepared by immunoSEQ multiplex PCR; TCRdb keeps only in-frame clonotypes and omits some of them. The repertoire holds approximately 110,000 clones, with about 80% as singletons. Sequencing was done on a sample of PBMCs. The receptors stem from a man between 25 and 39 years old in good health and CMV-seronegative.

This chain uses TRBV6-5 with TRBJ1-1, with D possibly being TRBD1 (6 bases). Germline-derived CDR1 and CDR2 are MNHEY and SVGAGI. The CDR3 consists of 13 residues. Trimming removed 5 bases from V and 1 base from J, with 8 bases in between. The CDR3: CASSRQENTEAFF. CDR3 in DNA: TGTGCCAGCAGTAGACAGGAGAACACTGAAGCTTTCTTT.

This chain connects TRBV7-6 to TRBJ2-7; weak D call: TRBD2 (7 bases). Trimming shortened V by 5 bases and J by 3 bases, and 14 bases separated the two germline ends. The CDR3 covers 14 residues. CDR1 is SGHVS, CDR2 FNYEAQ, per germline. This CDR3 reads CASSRGEGGYEQYF. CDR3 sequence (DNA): TGTGCCAGCAGCCGGGGGGAGGGGGGCTACGAGCAGTACTTC.

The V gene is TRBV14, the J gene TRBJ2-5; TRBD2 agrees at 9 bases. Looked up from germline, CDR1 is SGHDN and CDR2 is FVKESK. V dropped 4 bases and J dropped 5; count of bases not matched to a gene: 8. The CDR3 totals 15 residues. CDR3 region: CASSRLAGGQETQYF. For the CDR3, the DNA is TGTGCCAGCAGCCGTTTGGCGGGAGGGCAGGAGACCCAGTACTTC. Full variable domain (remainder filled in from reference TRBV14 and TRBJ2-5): EAGVTQFPSHSVIEKGQTVTLRCDPISGHDNLYWYRRVMGKEIKFLLHFVKESKQDESGMPNNRFLAERTGGTYSTLKVQPAELEDSGVYFCASSRLAGGQETQYFGPGTRLLVL.

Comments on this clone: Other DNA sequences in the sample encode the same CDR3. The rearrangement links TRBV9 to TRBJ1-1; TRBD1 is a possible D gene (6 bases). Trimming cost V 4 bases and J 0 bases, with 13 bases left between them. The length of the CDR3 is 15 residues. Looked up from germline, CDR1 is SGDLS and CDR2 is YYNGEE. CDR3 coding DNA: TGTGCCAGCAGCCCCCGGGACAACCTGAACACTGAAGCTTTCTTT. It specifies CASSPRDNLNTEAFF.

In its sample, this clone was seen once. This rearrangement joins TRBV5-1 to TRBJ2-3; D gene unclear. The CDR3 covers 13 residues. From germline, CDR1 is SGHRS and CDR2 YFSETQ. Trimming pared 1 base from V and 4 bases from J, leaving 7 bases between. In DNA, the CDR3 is TGCGCCAGCAGCTTGATTCCGGCAGATACGCAGTATTTT. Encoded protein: CASSLIPADTQYF.

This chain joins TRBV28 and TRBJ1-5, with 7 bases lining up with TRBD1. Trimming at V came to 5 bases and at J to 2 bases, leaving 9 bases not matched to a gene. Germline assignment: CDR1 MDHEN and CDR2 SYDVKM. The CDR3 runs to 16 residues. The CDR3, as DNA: TGTGCCAGCAGTCCCAATACCGGACAGGGCAATCAGCCCCAGCATTTT. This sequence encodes CASSPNTGQGNQPQHF.

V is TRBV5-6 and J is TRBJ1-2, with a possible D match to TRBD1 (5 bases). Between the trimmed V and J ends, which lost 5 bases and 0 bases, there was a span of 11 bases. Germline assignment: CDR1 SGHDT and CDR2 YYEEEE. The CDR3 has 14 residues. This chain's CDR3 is CASSSARANYGYTF. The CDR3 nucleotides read TGTGCCAGCAGTTCGGCCAGGGCTAACTATGGCTACACCTTC.

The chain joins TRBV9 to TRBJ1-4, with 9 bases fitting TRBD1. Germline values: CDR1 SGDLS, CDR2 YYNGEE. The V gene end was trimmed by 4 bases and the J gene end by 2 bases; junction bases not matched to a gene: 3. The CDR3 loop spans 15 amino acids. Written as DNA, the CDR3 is TGTGCCAGCAGCCCCACAGGGGGCACTAATGAAAAACTGTTTTTT. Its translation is CASSPTGGTNEKLFF.

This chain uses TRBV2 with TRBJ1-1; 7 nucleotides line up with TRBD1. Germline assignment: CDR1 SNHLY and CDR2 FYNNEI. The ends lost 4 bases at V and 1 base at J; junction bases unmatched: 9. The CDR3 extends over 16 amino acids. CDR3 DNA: TGTGCCAGCAGTGCTCCCGGGACAGCTACGAACACTGAAGCTTTCTTT. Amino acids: CASSAPGTATNTEAFF.

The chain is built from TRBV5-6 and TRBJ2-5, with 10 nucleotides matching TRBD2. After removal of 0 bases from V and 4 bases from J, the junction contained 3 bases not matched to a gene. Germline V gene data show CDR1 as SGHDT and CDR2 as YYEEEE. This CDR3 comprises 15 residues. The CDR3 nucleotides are TGTGCCAGCAGCTTGGTACTAGCGGGATCAGAGACCCAGTACTTC. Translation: CASSLVLAGSETQYF.

Written as DNA, the CDR3 is TGTGCCTGGAGAGTCCGGGACAGGGAAACCGGGGAGCTGTTTTTT. Translated: CAWRVRDRETGELFF. The chain combines TRBV30 with TRBJ2-2; the match to TRBD1 covers 9 bases. This CDR3 region has 15 residues. CDR1 and CDR2 (germline): GTSNPN, SVGIG (reference sequence). The V gene end was trimmed by 3 bases and the J gene end by 5 bases; junction bases not matched to a gene: 7. The complete variable domain, with remaining parts taken from reference TRBV30 and TRBJ2-2, reads SQTIHQWPATLVQPVGSPLSLECTVEGTSNPNLYWYRQAAGRGLQLLFYSVGIGQISSEVPQNLSASRPQDRQFILSSKKLLLSDSGFYLCAWRVRDRETGELFFGEGSRLTVL.

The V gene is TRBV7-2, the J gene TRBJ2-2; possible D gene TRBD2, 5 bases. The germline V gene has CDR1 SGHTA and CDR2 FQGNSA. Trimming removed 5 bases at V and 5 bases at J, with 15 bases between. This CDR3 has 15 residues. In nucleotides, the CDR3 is TGTGCCAGCAGCCCGCAACTAGTTGGTACCGGGGAGCTGTTTTTT. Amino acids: CASSPQLVGTGELFF.

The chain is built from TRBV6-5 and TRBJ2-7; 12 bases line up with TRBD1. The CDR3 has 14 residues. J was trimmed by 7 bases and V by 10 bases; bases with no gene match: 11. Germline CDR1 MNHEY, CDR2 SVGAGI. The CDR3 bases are TGTGCCACCAACCGGGACAGGGGGCTAGGGGAGCAGTACTTC. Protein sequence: CATNRDRGLGEQYF.

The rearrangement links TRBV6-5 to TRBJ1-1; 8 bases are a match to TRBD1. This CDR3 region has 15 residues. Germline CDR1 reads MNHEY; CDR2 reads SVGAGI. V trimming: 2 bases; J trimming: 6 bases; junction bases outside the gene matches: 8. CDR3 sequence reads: CASSYQQGVIAEAFF. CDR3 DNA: TGTGCCAGCAGTTACCAACAGGGGGTAATCGCTGAAGCTTTCTTT.

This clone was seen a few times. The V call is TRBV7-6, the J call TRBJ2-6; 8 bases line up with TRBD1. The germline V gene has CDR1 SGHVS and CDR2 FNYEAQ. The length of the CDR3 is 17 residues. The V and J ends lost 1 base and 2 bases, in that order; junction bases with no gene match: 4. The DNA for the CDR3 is TGTGCCAGCAGCTTAGGCATACAGGGGGCTGGGGCCAACGTCCTGACTTTC. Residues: CASSLGIQGAGANVLTF.

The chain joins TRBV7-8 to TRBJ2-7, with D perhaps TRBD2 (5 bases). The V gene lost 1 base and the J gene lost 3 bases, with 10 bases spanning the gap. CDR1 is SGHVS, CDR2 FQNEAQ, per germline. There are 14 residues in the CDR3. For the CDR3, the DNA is TGTGCCAGCAGCTTAGGTCTAGCTGACTACGAGCAGTACTTC. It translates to CASSLGLADYEQYF.